Following are 3 T cell receptor beta chains from one sample sequenced in a study of cytomegalovirus exposure and HLA in healthy donors. 13 Jbeta primers and 60 Vbeta primers were used for the PCR. Sequencing used immunoSEQ multiplex PCR; TCRdb keeps in-frame clones, though not all of them. The sample lists over 150,000 clones; 68% were seen once. The sample was PBMCs. All receptors derive from a woman aged 18 to 35 in good health and CMV-seropositive.

The chain uses TRBV27 and TRBJ1-1, with 9 bases lining up with TRBD1. This CDR3 spans 16 amino acids. The V and J ends lost 5 bases and 6 bases, in that order; junction bases with no gene match: 13. CDR1 and CDR2 (germline): MNHEY, SMNVEV (reference sequence). CDR3: CASSTTGGQGFAEAFF. The CDR3 DNA follows: TGTGCCAGCAGTACTACAGGGGGCCAAGGTTTCGCTGAAGCTTTCTTT.

The chain joins TRBV6-6 to TRBJ1-2, with 7 bases identical to TRBD1. The junction had 9 bases not matched to a gene; V was cut back by 6 bases and J by 8 bases. CDR3 length: 13 residues. Germline CDR1 reads MNHNY; CDR2 reads SVGAGI (reference sequence). CDR3 protein: CASRSGTAEGYTF. CDR3 DNA: TGTGCCAGCAGATCCGGGACAGCAGAGGGCTACACCTTC.

In nucleotides, the CDR3 is TGTGCCAGCAGCTTAGCGGGGACTAGCGGGGCCTACAATGAGCAGTTCTTC. This codes for CASSLAGTSGAYNEQFF. This chain joins TRBV7-2 and TRBJ2-1, with 13 nucleotides matching TRBD2. Trimming removed 0 bases from V and 2 bases from J; junction bases left unmatched: 1. Germline loops: CDR1 SGHTA, CDR2 FQGNSA. This CDR3 has 17 residues.